This TCR beta chain was found in a study of CD8+CD57+ T cells in acquired aplastic anemia. For the study at large: The mean DNA yield obtained from sorted CD4+ and CD8+ cells came to 3 to 3.5 ug.

For sequencing, patients were chosen who had shown expansion of CD8+CD57+ cells by flow cytometry. Severe acquired aplastic anemia was present in every patient. Blood samples were obtained from patients who had received no prior therapy. Study outcomes and limitations: CD8+ Simpson's diversity showed no significant patient-control difference.

With regard to this clonotype: Its target is not known.

Researchers used genomic DNA as the template to profile TCR beta VDJ and CDR3. Each CDR3 protein is one row after TCRdb ran MiXCR on the reads. The table shows some 170,000 distinct CDR3 sequences, with 70% to 80% occurring only once. The CDR3 is 14 residues long. Germline V CDR1 and CDR2: SGHDN, FVKESK. Trimming removed 0 bases at V and 7 bases at J, with 10 bases between. The source is a human donor with aplastic anemia. The chain is built from TRBV14 and TRBJ2-1; no clear D. What was sequenced was sorted CD4+, CD8+, or CD8+CD57+ T cells (not recorded which) from PBMCs. The chain's CDR3 is CASSQEVQGNEQFF. CDR3 in DNA: TGTGCCAGCAGCCAAGAGGTTCAAGGGAATGAGCAGTTCTTC.